The 2 T cell receptor beta chains listed next were all sequenced from one sample in a study of CD8 T cells in Susac syndrome. Roughly 0.45 to 1 ug RNA was reverse transcribed with random hexamers. TCRdb processed the immunoSEQ multiplex PCR reads anew with MiXCR; each CDR3 protein has one entry. The sample holds 150,000 to 200,000 distinct CDR3 sequences, about 95% seen once. The sample comprised CD4+ T cells from PBMCs. Receptors were obtained from a human donor in good health.

The chain couples TRBV14 to TRBJ1-2; a weak D match, TRBD1 (6 bases). In germline, CDR1 is SGHDN, CDR2 FVKESK. The CDR3 length is 15 residues. V lost 4 bases and J lost 2, with 14 bases in between. CDR3 in DNA: TGTGCCAGCAGCCCCGGGCCAGGGGCCAACTATGGCTACACCTTC. Protein sequence: CASSPGPGANYGYTF.

Worth noting for this clonotype: Relative to the germline gene, one junction end is altered; a read error may explain this. The CDR3 DNA follows: TGTGCCAGCAGTTACTCCTCGGTAGCGGCTTTC. Residues: CASSYSSVAAF. The V and J genes are TRBV6-2 or TRBV6-3 and TRBJ2-7, with D tentatively TRBD2 (6 bases). Germline values: CDR1 MNHEY, CDR2 SVGEGT. This CDR3 is 11 amino acids long.